The 27 T cell receptor beta chains below all came from one sample that was sequenced in a study of T cell changes during pregnancy in multiple sclerosis. The repertoire was sequenced with immunoSEQ multiplex PCR; TCRdb's copy has only in-frame clones and lacks some. The table has under 55,000 clones, around 93% seen once. Material: peripheral blood, obtained in the second trimester of pregnancy. Every receptor here comes from a female donor with multiple sclerosis, enrolled in a pregnancy study.

The chain couples TRBV11-3 to TRBJ2-2, with a weak D call TRBD2 (6 bases). Germline V gene sequence: CDR1 SGHNT, CDR2 YENEEA. This CDR3 has 15 amino acids. The germline V and J ends were trimmed by 5 bases and 3 bases, with 13 bases remaining between them. The CDR3, as DNA: TGTGCCAGCAGCCAACCCCGGGAGCACACCGGGGAGCTGTTTTTT. Residues: CASSQPREHTGELFF.

The chain joins TRBV18 to TRBJ1-2, with 7 positions matching TRBD1. Germline CDR1 KGHSH, CDR2 LQKENI. Trimming cost V 2 bases and J 0 bases; bases outside gene matches: 6. CDR3 length equals 16 residues. This CDR3 reads CASSPEARGANYGYTF. CDR3 sequence (DNA): TGTGCCAGCTCACCAGAGGCCAGGGGGGCTAACTATGGCTACACCTTC. Looking up the rest from reference TRBV18 and TRBJ1-2 gives the full variable domain: NAGVMQNPRHLVRRRGQEARLRCSPMKGHSHVYWYRQLPEEGLKFMVYLQKENIIDESGMPKERFSAEFPKEGPSILRIQQVVRGDSAAYFCASSPEARGANYGYTFGSGTRLTVV.

This chain uses TRBV29-1 with TRBJ2-1; 12 bases agree with TRBD2. CDR1 is SQVTM, CDR2 ANQGSEA, per germline. The trim removed 5 bases at V and 7 bases at J, leaving 6 bases unmatched. The CDR3 is 14 amino acids. The chain's CDR3 is CSVNGLAGSNEQFF. The CDR3 bases are TGCAGCGTTAATGGACTAGCGGGAAGTAATGAGCAGTTCTTC.

The rearrangement links TRBV11-2 to TRBJ2-1; no clear D gene. V lost 1 base and J 0 bases, leaving 7 bases between the germline ends. CDR1 and CDR2 from the germline V gene are SGHAT and FQNNGV. This CDR3 region has 15 residues. CDR3 protein: CASSLVLRSYNEQFF. The CDR3 nucleotides are TGTGCCAGCAGCTTAGTCCTTCGCTCCTACAATGAGCAGTTCTTC.

This sequence joins TRBV6-1 and TRBJ2-1; D perhaps matches TRBD2 (5 bases). Germline loops: CDR1 MNHNS, CDR2 SASEGT. The V end was cut by 4 bases, the J end by 4 bases, with 8 bases between. CDR3 length: 13 amino acids. The CDR3 here is CASSVSGYNEQFF. CDR3 in DNA: TGTGCCAGCAGTGTTTCGGGATACAATGAGCAGTTCTTC.

The chain links TRBV29-1 to TRBJ2-1; 11 bases match TRBD2. V dropped 8 bases and J dropped 4; count of bases not matched to a gene: 4. From germline, CDR1 is SQVTM and CDR2 ANQGSEA. This CDR3 spans 13 amino acids. The CDR3 here is CSLGLAAYNEQFF. CDR3 coding DNA: TGCAGCCTGGGACTAGCGGCGTACAATGAGCAGTTCTTC.

The chain couples TRBV7-2 to TRBJ2-7, with D possibly TRBD2 on 6 matching bases. This CDR3 contains 16 residues. Per the germline V gene, CDR1 is SGHTA and CDR2 is FQGNSA. Trimming removed 0 bases at V and 0 bases at J, with 12 bases between. CDR3 coding DNA: TGTGCCAGCAGCTTAGCTACCGGGAGTACCTCCTACGAGCAGTACTTC. Its protein product is CASSLATGSTSYEQYF. The variable domain in full, completed from reference TRBV7-2 and TRBJ2-7, reads GAGVSQSPSNKVTEKGKDVELRCDPISGHTALYWYRQSLGQGLEFLIYFQGNSAPDKSGLPSDRFSAERTGGSVSTLTIQRTQQEDSAVYLCASSLATGSTSYEQYFGPGTRLTVT.

This chain connects TRBV5-1 to TRBJ2-7; the D gene is possibly TRBD1 (6 bases). This CDR3 has 14 amino acids. Per the germline V gene, CDR1 is SGHRS and CDR2 is YFSETQ. V gave up 4 bases and J gave up 6 bases, with 17 bases separating them. CDR3 residues: CASSADPRGTEQYF. The CDR3 DNA is TGCGCCAGCAGCGCCGACCCTAGGGGGACCGAGCAGTACTTC.

This clone was recorded once. The rearrangement uses TRBV28 and TRBJ2-5; D is possibly TRBD2 (5 bases). Germline V CDR1 and CDR2: MDHEN, SYDVKM. The V end was cut by 5 bases, the J end by 4 bases, with 8 bases between. The CDR3 loop spans 12 amino acids. CDR3 nucleotide sequence: TGTGCCAGCAGTATTCGGGGAGAGACCCAGTACTTC. Encoded protein: CASSIRGETQYF.

The chain combines TRBV4-1 with TRBJ2-6; D possibly corresponds to TRBD2 (6 bases). CDR1 is MGHRA and CDR2 is YSYEKL in the germline V gene. The CDR3 is 20 residues long. The V end was cut by 0 bases, the J end by 1 base, with 19 bases between. The CDR3 nucleotides are TGCGCCAGCAGCCAAGATGATCCGCGGGGTGCGGGGTCTGGGGCCAACGTCCTGACTTTC. It yields the protein CASSQDDPRGAGSGANVLTF.

For the CDR3, the DNA is TGTGCCAGCAACCCCCATCGGCGCAGGGAGCAGTTCTTC. Translating it yields CASNPHRRREQFF. V is TRBV28 and J is TRBJ2-1; no firm D call. Germline V lookup: CDR1 MDHEN, CDR2 SYDVKM. The CDR3 has 13 residues. V lost 7 bases to trimming and J lost 10 bases, with 17 bases between them.

This sequence joins TRBV5-8 and TRBJ1-1; TRBD1 aligns across 10 bases. The germline V gene has CDR1 SGHTS and CDR2 YDEGEE. There are 14 residues in the CDR3. The J segment lost 1 base and the V segment lost 5 bases, leaving 2 bases of the junction unmatched. The CDR3 region is CASRRQGANTEAFF. In nucleotides, the CDR3 is TGTGCCAGCAGGCGACAGGGGGCGAACACTGAAGCTTTCTTT.

The V and J genes are TRBV28 and TRBJ1-2; D remains ambiguous. V gave up 1 base and J gave up 0 bases, with 6 bases separating them. The CDR3 length is 14 residues. CDR1 is MDHEN and CDR2 is SYDVKM in the germline V gene. The CDR3 region has the DNA TGTGCCAGCAGTTTATTTCCAGCTAACTATGGCTACACCTTC. It codes for CASSLFPANYGYTF.

The chain uses TRBV7-2 and TRBJ2-6; 7 nucleotides align to TRBD1. Germline V lookup: CDR1 SGHTA, CDR2 FQGNSA. The CDR3 has 15 amino acids. V gave up 5 bases and J gave up 2 bases; unmatched junction bases: 3. Here the CDR3 DNA reads TGTGCCAGCAGCCCACAGGGGCCTGGGGCCAACGTCCTGACTTTC. Protein sequence: CASSPQGPGANVLTF.

V is TRBV7-2 and J is TRBJ2-5; D ambiguous. The CDR3 is 15 residues long. V gave up 3 bases and J gave up 1 base, with 12 bases separating them. Germline CDR1 and CDR2: SGHTA and FQGNSA. CDR3 amino acids: CASSLATAPQETQYF. The CDR3 nucleotides are TGTGCCAGCAGCTTGGCTACAGCCCCCCAAGAGACCCAGTACTTC.

The CDR3: CASSERQARETQYF. The CDR3 DNA reads TGTGCCAGCAGTGAAAGGCAGGCCAGGGAGACCCAGTACTTC. The V gene is TRBV25-1, the J gene TRBJ2-5; D unclear. The CDR3 is 14 amino acids. CDR1 and CDR2 from the germline V gene are MGHDK and SYGVNS. V was cut by 2 bases and J by 5 bases, with 12 bases left in between.

The chain combines TRBV28 with TRBJ2-7; possible D gene TRBD2, 5 bases. Germline-derived CDR1 and CDR2 are MDHEN and SYDVKM. This CDR3 comprises 15 residues. Deletions cut 5 bases from V and 0 bases from J, with 14 bases between. This CDR3 is CASSKPGKSSYEQYF. Written as DNA, the CDR3 is TGTGCCAGCAGTAAACCCGGGAAGAGCTCCTACGAGCAGTACTTC.

The gene calls are TRBV28 and TRBJ2-5; 7 bases are shared with TRBD1. The CDR3 runs 13 residues. Trimming at V came to 5 bases and at J to 5 bases, leaving 5 bases not matched to a gene. Germline CDR1 and CDR2: MDHEN and SYDVKM. CDR3 DNA: TGTGCCAGCAGTACAGGGGTTAGGGAGACCCAGTACTTC. Residues: CASSTGVRETQYF. Based on the CDR3 plus reference TRBV28 and TRBJ2-5, the full variable domain is DVKVTQSSRYLVKRTGEKVFLECVQDMDHENMFWYRQDPGLGLRLIYFSYDVKMKEKGDIPEGYSVSREKKERFSLILESASTNQTSMYLCASSTGVRETQYFGPGTRLLVL.

V gene TRBV25-1 combines with J gene TRBJ1-5; D uncertain. Trimming took 1 base from V and 0 from J, leaving 13 bases between them. Germline V lookup: CDR1 MGHDK, CDR2 SYGVNS. The CDR3 has 17 residues. CDR3 sequence reads: CASSESSAGLSNQPQHF. CDR3 bases: TGTGCCAGCAGTGAATCCTCAGCGGGCCTTAGCAATCAGCCCCAGCATTTT.

The chain couples TRBV28 to TRBJ2-5, with 7 bases that match TRBD1. The germline gives CDR1 MDHEN, CDR2 SYDVKM. V gave up 5 bases and J gave up 2 bases; unmatched junction bases: 2. The CDR3 length is 13 residues. CDR3 DNA sequence: TGTGCCAGCAGTCCAGGGGGACAAGAGACCCAGTACTTC. This translates into CASSPGGQETQYF.

The V call is TRBV2, the J call TRBJ2-7; TRBD2 aligns across 8 bases. Trimming cost V 5 bases and J 2 bases; bases outside gene matches: 5. CDR3 length: 14 residues. Per the germline V gene, CDR1 is SNHLY and CDR2 is FYNNEI. The CDR3 bases are TGTGCCAGCAGTAGGAGCGGGGGAGCCTACGAGCAGTACTTC. Translating gives CASSRSGGAYEQYF.

The rearrangement links TRBV7-2 to TRBJ1-3, with D maybe TRBD1 (5 bases). The V gene lost 5 bases and the J gene lost 3 bases, with 11 bases spanning the gap. From germline, CDR1 is SGHTA and CDR2 FQGNSA. CDR3 size: 14 residues. CDR3 sequence (DNA): TGTGCCAGCAGCATCCAGGGCCTTGGAAACACCATATATTTT. This gives the protein CASSIQGLGNTIYF.

The rearrangement joins TRBV28 to TRBJ1-2; tentatively, D is TRBD1 (6 bases). Germline V CDR1 and CDR2: MDHEN, SYDVKM. The length of the CDR3 is 15 residues. Trimming cost V 3 bases and J 2 bases, with 13 bases left between them. CDR3 sequence reads: CASSFNRAPNYGYTF. The CDR3 DNA follows: TGTGCCAGCAGTTTCAACAGGGCCCCCAACTATGGCTACACCTTC.

The chain uses TRBV4-2 and TRBJ2-3, with D possibly being TRBD2 (5 bases). The V gene's germline CDR1 is LGHNA and CDR2 YNFKEQ. Trimming removed 0 bases from V and 8 bases from J, with 24 bases in between. The CDR3 contains 18 residues. This CDR3 reads CASSQDLSSSFPEGTQYF. CDR3 DNA: TGTGCCAGCAGCCAAGATCTATCAAGTAGTTTCCCTGAGGGTACGCAGTATTTT.

The V gene is TRBV10-3, the J gene TRBJ2-1, with D tentatively TRBD1 (5 bases). Trimming left V 6 bases short and J 1 base short, with 10 bases between. CDR3 length equals 14 residues. CDR1 and CDR2 (germline): ENHRY, SYGVKD. The CDR3 is CAISQAGSYNEQFF. CDR3 nucleotide sequence: TGTGCCATCAGCCAAGCAGGGTCCTACAATGAGCAGTTCTTC.

The rearrangement joins TRBV29-1 to TRBJ2-7; 9 bases fit TRBD1. Germline V gives CDR1 SQVTM, CDR2 ANQGSEA. The CDR3 is made up of 15 amino acids. Trimming removed 0 bases from V and 3 bases from J; junction bases left unmatched: 6. The CDR3 sequence: CSVEEGTGFDYEQYF. CDR3 bases: TGCAGCGTTGAAGAAGGGACAGGGTTCGACTACGAGCAGTACTTC.

This clone was counted a single time. A junction end diverges from the germline sequence, so it may reflect a read error. The rearrangement uses TRBV27 and TRBJ2-7; 7 nucleotides align to TRBD2. The CDR3 contains 13 residues. Germline V gene data show CDR1 as MNHEY and CDR2 as SMNVEV (reference sequence). The CDR3, as DNA: TGTGCCAGCAGTCTATCCTCGGGGGGCGAGCAGTACTTC. This sequence encodes CASSLSSGGEQYF.